The T cell receptor beta chain described here comes from a study of blood T cells in healthy people across ages. A second PCR of roughly 7 to 11 cycles used a sample-barcoded 5' primer and a J-beta primer mix. MiXCR was run by TCRdb on the 5' RACE reads, yielding one entry per CDR3 protein. This table holds 2 million or so distinct CDR3 sequences, just under 50% found once. Per sample, a minimum of 6.5 million PBMCs were isolated. CDR3 length: 16 residues. Germline V gene data show CDR1 as MDHEN and CDR2 as SYDVKM. The junction had 5 bases not matched to a gene; V was cut back by 3 bases and J by 1 base.

This chain connects TRBV28 to TRBJ2-5; TRBD1 matches 10 bases. The sequenced sample was blood. The receptor was isolated from a woman aged 40 to 50 in good health. DNA of the CDR3: TGTGCCAGCAGTTTGGGGACAGGGGCGCTCCAAGAGACCCAGTACTTC. Translating it yields CASSLGTGALQETQYF. The full variable domain, completed using reference TRBV28 and TRBJ2-5, is DVKVTQSSRYLVKRTGEKVFLECVQDMDHENMFWYRQDPGLGLRLIYFSYDVKMKEKGDIPEGYSVSREKKERFSLILESASTNQTSMYLCASSLGTGALQETQYFGPGTRLLVL.